Listed below are T cell receptor beta chains from one sample, sequenced in a study of tumor and adjacent non-tumor tissue in lung cancer. TCRdb used MiXCR to reprocess the multiplex PCR reads, holding one entry per CDR3 protein. Found here are some 200,000 distinct CDR3 sequences, less than 80% of them singletons; the top ten hold less than 25%. The source material was lung tumor tissue. The receptors stem from a man between 60 and 70 years old with non-small cell lung cancer. CDR3s include the opening cysteine and the closing phenylalanine or tryptophan. Fields, in order: D gene, clone size, V gene, J gene, CDR3 protein, CDR3 DNA. A D gene is named only where the DNA matches it firmly. Clone size appears in some rows only: once, few, many, or a class for an expanded clone.

d_call: -
clone_size: once
v_call: TRBV7-3
j_call: TRBJ2-7
cdr3_aa: CASSSGPERQQYF
cdr3_nt: TGTGCCAGCAGCTCGGGACCCGAGCGACAGCAGTACTTC

d_call: -
clone_size: once
v_call: TRBV20-1
j_call: TRBJ2-2
cdr3_aa: CGARFSENTGELFF
cdr3_nt: TGCGGTGCTAGATTCTCCGAGAACACTGGGGAGCTCTTTTTT

d_call: -
clone_size: many
v_call: TRBV6-6
j_call: TRBJ2-7
cdr3_aa: CASSGGAGYEQYF
cdr3_nt: TGTGCCAGCAGCGGCGGGGCAGGCTACGAGCAGTACTTC

d_call: -
clone_size: -
v_call: TRBV9
j_call: TRBJ1-3
cdr3_aa: CASGEGQIGNTIYF
cdr3_nt: TGTGCCAGCGGGGAGGGGCAGATTGGAAACACCATATATTTT

d_call: TRBD1
clone_size: many
v_call: TRBV29-1
j_call: TRBJ2-7
cdr3_aa: CSVGDRASYEQYF
cdr3_nt: TGCAGCGTGGGGGACAGAGCCTCCTACGAGCAGTACTTC

d_call: TRBD2
clone_size: -
v_call: TRBV20-1
j_call: TRBJ2-2
cdr3_aa: CSSPRGLAGTGELFF
cdr3_nt: TGCAGTTCCCCTCGGGGACTAGCGGGGACCGGGGAGCTGTTTTTT

d_call: -
clone_size: -
v_call: TRBV6-5
j_call: TRBJ1-1
cdr3_aa: CASSYNRVRNTETFF
cdr3_nt: TGTGCCAGCAGTTACAACAGGGTCCGGAACACTGAAACTTTCTTT

d_call: TRBD2
clone_size: -
v_call: TRBV6-2/TRBV6-3
j_call: TRBJ2-7
cdr3_aa: CVSIYRGGSRDEQYF
cdr3_nt: TGTGTCAGTATTTATAGAGGCGGGAGCCGGGATGAGCAGTACTTC

d_call: TRBD2
clone_size: many
v_call: TRBV6-5
j_call: TRBJ2-5
cdr3_aa: CASSYLRGGIQETQYF
cdr3_nt: TGTGCCAGCAGTTACTTACGCGGGGGGATCCAAGAGACCCAGTACTTC

d_call: TRBD2
clone_size: -
v_call: TRBV5-1
j_call: TRBJ2-3
cdr3_aa: CASSSGLVSLVPTQYF
cdr3_nt: TGCGCCAGCAGCTCCGGACTAGTTTCCCTAGTGCCTACGCAGTATTTT

d_call: TRBD2
clone_size: -
v_call: TRBV7-3
j_call: TRBJ2-2
cdr3_aa: CASSIRPGTSGRVNTGEPFF
cdr3_nt: TGTGCCAGCAGCATCCGTCCCGGGACTAGCGGGAGGGTAAACACCGGGGAGCCGTTTTTT

d_call: -
clone_size: -
v_call: TRBV11-2
j_call: TRBJ1-1
cdr3_aa: CASGLRSYRNTEAFF
cdr3_nt: TGTGCCAGCGGGCTGCGGTCATATAGGAACACCGAAGCTTTCTTT

d_call: -
clone_size: -
v_call: TRBV5-1
j_call: TRBJ2-1
cdr3_aa: CASSLVTNGSGEQFF
cdr3_nt: TGCGCCAGCAGCTTAGTTACTAACGGGAGTGGTGAGCAGTTCTTC

d_call: TRBD1
clone_size: few
v_call: TRBV6-5
j_call: TRBJ2-5
cdr3_aa: CASSRTGGWFETQYF
cdr3_nt: TGTGCCAGCAGTCGCACAGGGGGCTGGTTTGAGACCCAGTACTTC

d_call: -
clone_size: -
v_call: TRBV11-3
j_call: TRBJ2-3
cdr3_aa: CASNPRGGGSTDTQYF
cdr3_nt: TGTGCCAGCAACCCCCGCGGGGGCGGGAGCACAGATACGCAGTATTTT

d_call: -
clone_size: -
v_call: TRBV20-1
j_call: TRBJ2-6
cdr3_aa: CSARGTDGANALIF
cdr3_nt: TGCAGTGCTAGGGGGACTGACGGGGCCAACGCCCTGATTTTC

d_call: -
clone_size: -
v_call: TRBV10-1
j_call: TRBJ2-3
cdr3_aa: CASFLVGGTQYF
cdr3_nt: TGCGCCAGCTTCCTCGTAGGAGGGACTCAGTATTTT